The next 21 T cell receptor beta chains were all read from a single sample in a study of blood T cell repertoires in COVID-19. Libraries were prepared by immunoSEQ multiplex PCR; TCRdb keeps only in-frame clonotypes and omits some of them. Among about 190,000 clones listed, more than 85% were seen once. The specimen sequenced was peripheral blood. All receptors come from a man between 65 and 79 years old with active or convalescent COVID-19.

The J gene is TRBJ1-4, the V gene TRBV5-5; a possible D gene is TRBD1 (6 bases). Deletions cut 0 bases from V and 6 bases from J, with 15 bases between. The CDR3 has 16 residues. CDR1 is SGHKS, CDR2 YYEKEE, per germline (reference sequence). The CDR3 sequence is CASSLVPGQGYEKLFF. In DNA, the CDR3 is TGTGCCAGCAGCTTGGTCCCGGGCCAGGGGTATGAAAAACTGTTTTTT.

The rearrangement joins TRBV10-3 to TRBJ2-2; 10 bases agree with TRBD2. Germline CDR1 reads ENHRY; CDR2 reads SYGVKD. Trimming took 8 bases from V and 7 from J; bases not matched to a gene: 13. The CDR3 consists of 16 residues. CDR3 coding DNA: TGTGCCATCGGCGGATCAGCGGGAGGGCCGATCGGGGAGCTGTTTTTT. Its translation is CAIGGSAGGPIGELFF.

The chain has TRBV10-1 and TRBJ1-2; D remains unclear. This CDR3 has 13 residues. From germline, CDR1 is WNHNN and CDR2 SYGVQD (reference sequence). V was cut by 2 bases and J by 4 bases, with 8 bases left in between. The CDR3 here is CASSEDTSYGYTF. The CDR3 DNA reads as TGCGCCAGCAGTGAGGACACATCCTATGGCTACACCTTC.

This chain links TRBV12-3 or TRBV12-4 with TRBJ1-2; D is possibly TRBD1 (6 bases). Trimming left V 5 bases short and J 7 bases short, with 11 bases between. The CDR3 loop spans 12 amino acids. This CDR3 is CASSENRAGYTF. CDR3 bases: TGTGCCAGCAGTGAGAACAGGGCTGGCTACACCTTC.

The chain joins TRBV15 to TRBJ1-1, with 7 bases that match TRBD1. CDR3 length: 14 residues. From germline, CDR1 is LNHNV and CDR2 YYDKDF (reference sequence). The V and J ends lost 0 bases and 5 bases, in that order; junction bases with no gene match: 3. CDR3 nucleotides: TGTGCCACCAGCAGAGACCCAGGGGGTACTGAAGCTTTCTTT. It yields the protein CATSRDPGGTEAFF.

The chain joins TRBV4-3 to TRBJ1-1, with D maybe TRBD1 (6 bases). CDR1 is LGHNA and CDR2 is YSLEER in the germline V gene. This CDR3 region has 15 residues. V was clipped by 2 bases and J by 1 base, with 11 bases between them. CDR3 nucleotide sequence: TGCGCCAGCAGCCAATCGGGACAAGAGAACACTGAAGCTTTCTTT. Residues: CASSQSGQENTEAFF.

The V and J genes are TRBV19 and TRBJ2-7, with 11 bases matching TRBD2. CDR1 and CDR2 (germline): LNHDA, SQIVND (reference sequence). The length of the CDR3 is 15 residues. The V and J ends lost 5 bases and 1 base, in that order; junction bases with no gene match: 4. In DNA, the CDR3 is TGTGCCAGTAGTTCTGCTAGCGGGGGGTCCTACGAGCAGTACTTC. Translating gives CASSSASGGSYEQYF.

The chain joins TRBV19 to TRBJ1-2, with TRBD1 matching 10 bases. CDR3 length: 14 residues. Germline trimming cut 6 bases from V and 6 bases from J; bases unmatched to any gene: 7. Germline CDR1 LNHDA, CDR2 SQIVND (reference sequence). In nucleotides, the CDR3 is TGTGCCAGTAGCAGACAGGGGGCGGAGGATGGCTACACCTTC. Its translation is CASSRQGAEDGYTF.

Remarks on this clone: The same CDR3 arises from other DNA sequences in this sample as well. The chain couples TRBV5-4 to TRBJ2-7; TRBD1 matches 10 bases. With V trimmed by 3 bases and J by 3 bases, 3 bases remained unmatched. Germline CDR1 SGHNT, CDR2 YYREEE (reference sequence). This CDR3 region has 14 residues. In DNA, the CDR3 is TGTGCCAGCAGCTCGGGACAGGGGCGCTACGAGCAGTACTTC. It specifies CASSSGQGRYEQYF.

The table lists this clone with a count of one. This chain joins TRBV6-1 and TRBJ1-1, with D uncertain. The V gene lost 2 bases and the J gene lost 3 bases, with 10 bases spanning the gap. This CDR3 spans 14 amino acids. CDR1 is MNHNS and CDR2 is SASEGT in the germline V gene. CDR3 bases: TGTGCCAGCAGTGAATGGCAGTCTGACACTGAAGCTTTCTTT. Protein product: CASSEWQSDTEAFF.

The rearrangement joins TRBV19 to TRBJ2-1, with 7 bases lining up with TRBD2. The CDR3 is 17 residues long. The germline V gene encodes CDR1 LNHDA and CDR2 SQIVND (reference sequence). V trimming: 5 bases; J trimming: 8 bases; junction bases outside the gene matches: 18. The chain's CDR3 is CASSLTLGGSMFDEQFF. CDR3 DNA: TGTGCCAGTAGTTTGACCTTAGGCGGGAGCATGTTTGATGAGCAGTTCTTC. Combining the CDR3 with reference TRBV19 and TRBJ2-1 gives the whole variable domain DGGITQSPKYLFRKEGQNVTLSCEQNLNHDAMYWYRQDPGQGLRLIYYSQIVNDFQKGDIAEGYSVSREKKESFPLTVTSAQKNPTAFYLCASSLTLGGSMFDEQFFGPGTRLTVL.

The gene calls are TRBV15 and TRBJ2-7; 10 bases are shared with TRBD2. The CDR3 is 14 amino acids. The V and J ends lost 5 bases and 2 bases, in that order; junction bases with no gene match: 3. The germline V gene encodes CDR1 LNHNV and CDR2 YYDKDF (reference sequence). The CDR3, as DNA: TGTGCCACCAGCCGGACTAGCGGAGCCTACGAGCAGTACTTC. Its protein is CATSRTSGAYEQYF.

This rearrangement joins TRBV5-1 to TRBJ1-4, with D perhaps TRBD1 (6 bases). Germline CDR1 SGHRS, CDR2 YFSETQ. CDR3 size: 15 residues. The ends were cut back, 2 bases at V and 6 bases at J, with 14 bases in the middle. As DNA, the CDR3 is TGCGCCAGCAGCTTTTCGGCAGGGGTTGATGAAAAACTGTTTTTT. Its translation: CASSFSAGVDEKLFF.

The table lists this clone with a count of one. The CDR3 nucleotides read TGTGCCAGCAGTGCAAACCGGGACAGGGGTAGGAATGAGCAGTTCTTC. Protein: CASSANRDRGRNEQFF. J is TRBJ2-1 and V is TRBV25-1, with 10 bases aligning to TRBD1. In germline, CDR1 is MGHDK, CDR2 SYGVNS. This CDR3 has 16 amino acids. The V and J ends lost 4 bases and 7 bases, in that order; junction bases with no gene match: 10.

CDR3 in amino acids: CASSELTSGTTDTQYF. The CDR3 nucleotides read TGTGCCAGCAGTGAATTAACTAGCGGGACGACAGATACGCAGTATTTT. This chain joins TRBV25-1 and TRBJ2-3, with TRBD2 identical over 10 bases. The CDR3 has 16 amino acids. Germline V gene sequence: CDR1 MGHDK, CDR2 SYGVNS. The V segment lost 1 base and the J segment 3 bases; nucleotides outside the gene matches: 4.

The chain joins TRBV28 to TRBJ1-6, with D possibly TRBD1 on 6 matching bases. V dropped 3 bases and J dropped 7 bases, with 13 bases sitting between them. There are 15 residues in the CDR3. Germline V gene data show CDR1 as MDHEN and CDR2 as SYDVKM. CDR3 residues: CASSLPRGTNSPLHF. The CDR3 nucleotides are TGTGCCAGCAGTTTGCCAAGGGGGACCAATTCACCCCTCCACTTT.

The rearrangement uses TRBV29-1 and TRBJ2-5; 10 nucleotides match TRBD1. Trimming cost V 2 bases and J 4 bases; bases outside gene matches: 7. The germline CDR1 and CDR2 sequences are SQVTM and ANQGSEA. The CDR3 totals 15 residues. The CDR3, as DNA: TGCAGCGTTGAACGCGGAGGACAGGGGGGAGAGACCCAGTACTTC. Residues: CSVERGGQGGETQYF.

V and J are TRBV5-6 and TRBJ1-6; D is undetermined. V lost 1 base, J lost 5 bases, and 10 bases lay in between. Looked up from germline, CDR1 is SGHDT and CDR2 is YYEEEE. The CDR3 extends over 15 amino acids. The CDR3, as DNA: TGTGCCAGCAGCTTGCTTGGAGCCAATAATTCACCCCTCCACTTT. Protein sequence: CASSLLGANNSPLHF. Variable domain in full (rest from reference TRBV5-6 and TRBJ1-6): DAGVTQSPTHLIKTRGQQVTLRCSPKSGHDTVSWYQQALGQGPQFIFQYYEEEERQRGNFPDRFSGHQFPNYSSELNVNALLLGDSALYLCASSLLGANNSPLHFGNGTRLTVT.

This sequence joins TRBV10-2 and TRBJ1-1, with D perhaps matching TRBD1 (6 bases). The V end lost 6 bases, the J end lost 7 bases, and 15 bases lay between the germline ends. Germline V gene sequence: CDR1 WSHSY, CDR2 SAAADI. This CDR3 is built from 13 residues. CDR3 amino acids: CASRTPATGEAFF. As DNA, the CDR3 is TGCGCCAGCAGAACGCCAGCGACAGGTGAAGCTTTCTTT.

With regard to this clone: The sample has other DNA sequences that encode this CDR3 too. This chain connects TRBV18 to TRBJ2-5; D ambiguous. V gave up 6 bases and J gave up 0 bases, with 5 bases separating them. Germline loops: CDR1 KGHSH, CDR2 LQKENI. CDR3 size: 12 residues. CDR3 region: CASSLYQETQYF. As DNA, the CDR3 is TGTGCCAGCTCCTTATACCAAGAGACCCAGTACTTC.

This chain links TRBV7-9 with TRBJ1-4; no reliable D call. The CDR3 runs to 15 residues. V lost 1 base, J lost 7 bases, and 13 bases lay in between. Germline-derived CDR1 and CDR2 are SEHNR and FQNEAQ (reference sequence). The CDR3 here is CASSLGAAAGEKLFF. For the CDR3, the DNA is TGTGCCAGCAGCTTAGGGGCAGCCGCAGGTGAAAAACTGTTTTTT.